The 9 T cell receptor beta chains below all came from one sample that was sequenced in a study of blood T cell repertoires in COVID-19. Only in-frame clones appear in the TCRdb table, and some are missing; sequencing was by immunoSEQ multiplex PCR. The table shows about 200,000 clones, with about 76% occurring only once. The sample taken for sequencing was peripheral blood. These TCRs come from a woman in her thirties or forties with COVID-19, enrolled during active disease.

This sequence joins TRBV5-6 and TRBJ1-1, with D unclear. The germline V and J ends were trimmed by 1 base and 3 bases, with 10 bases remaining between them. Looked up from germline, CDR1 is SGHDT and CDR2 is YYEEEE. This CDR3 is built from 14 residues. CDR3: CASSLTRGDTEAFF. In DNA, the CDR3 is TGTGCCAGCAGCTTGACACGGGGTGACACTGAAGCTTTCTTT.

J is TRBJ1-2 and V is TRBV3-1 (or the pseudogene TRBV3-2); 8 bases align to TRBD1. This CDR3 has 14 amino acids. Germline-derived CDR1 and CDR2 are LGHDT and YNNKEL (reference sequence). Unmatched junction bases numbered 7, after V lost 3 bases and J lost 7 bases. The CDR3 DNA follows: TGTGCCAGCAGCCACCTGGACAGGGATGGTGGCTACACCTTC. Its protein is CASSHLDRDGGYTF.

The chain couples TRBV14 to TRBJ2-4; weak D call: TRBD2 (6 bases). The germline V gene encodes CDR1 SGHDN and CDR2 FVKESK. Trimming pared 0 bases from V and 9 bases from J, leaving 12 bases between. The CDR3 spans 14 residues. CDR3 region: CASSQEGRLGIQYF. CDR3 DNA: TGTGCCAGCAGCCAAGAGGGACGACTAGGCATTCAGTACTTC.

To note about this clone: At one boundary the junction diverges from the germline segment, which might be a read error. V usage is TRBV6-2 or TRBV6-3 and J usage is TRBJ1-5; tentatively, D is TRBD1 (6 bases). The CDR3 length is 14 residues. Germline V gene sequence: CDR1 MNHEY, CDR2 SVGEGT. The chain's CDR3 is CASSRQALYQAQHF. CDR3 sequence (DNA): TGTGCCAGCAGCCGACAGGCCCTATATCAGGCCCAGCATTTT.

The rearrangement uses TRBV5-1 and TRBJ2-6; 13 nucleotides line up with TRBD2. Germline values: CDR1 SGHRS, CDR2 YFSETQ. CDR3 size: 18 residues. V lost 0 bases and J lost 4; bases outside the gene matches: 4. This CDR3 reads CASSLVLAGGFGANVLTF. The CDR3 coding sequence is TGCGCCAGCAGCTTGGTACTAGCGGGAGGGTTCGGGGCCAACGTCCTGACTTTC.

J is TRBJ1-6 and V is TRBV9; TRBD1 might be the D (6 bases). This CDR3 region has 16 residues. The germline CDR1 and CDR2 sequences are SGDLS and YYNGEE. The V end was cut by 4 bases, the J end by 5 bases, with 16 bases between. CDR3 sequence reads: CASSPRTVTNNSPLHF. In DNA, the CDR3 is TGTGCCAGCAGCCCTCGGACAGTAACTAATAATTCACCCCTCCACTTT.

The chain uses TRBV9 and TRBJ2-3, with 8 bases lining up with TRBD1. With 3 bases clipped from V and 4 bases from J, the junction kept 7 bases outside the gene matches. This CDR3 has 15 residues. Germline V gene data show CDR1 as SGDLS and CDR2 as YYNGEE. For the CDR3, the DNA is TGTGCCAGCAGCGCGGTATTGACAGGGGCAGATACGCAGTATTTT. Translation: CASSAVLTGADTQYF.

The CDR3 region is CASSLLRTGLDTQYF. CDR3 in DNA: TGTGCCAGCAGCTTACTTAGGACAGGGCTAGATACGCAGTATTTT. The chain carries TRBV13 and TRBJ2-3, with 8 bases matching TRBD1. From germline, CDR1 is PRHDT and CDR2 FYEKMQ (reference sequence). Losses at the gene ends were 2 bases for V and 5 bases for J; bases not matched to a gene: 6. This CDR3 spans 15 amino acids.

This chain links TRBV5-1 with TRBJ2-3; D perhaps matches TRBD2 (6 bases). V was pared by 5 bases and J by 2 bases, with 21 bases between. The V gene's germline CDR1 is SGHRS and CDR2 YFSETQ. The CDR3 contains 17 residues. CDR3 sequence reads: CASRAGAGAEHTDTQYF. The CDR3 nucleotides are TGCGCCAGCAGGGCTGGAGCGGGTGCAGAACACACAGATACGCAGTATTTT. The full variable domain, with the rest looked up from reference TRBV5-1 and TRBJ2-3, is KAGVTQTPRYLIKTRGQQVTLSCSPISGHRSVSWYQQTPGQGLQFLFEYFSETQRNKGNFPGRFSGRQFSNSRSEMNVSTLELGDSALYLCASRAGAGAEHTDTQYFGPGTRLTVL.